One and the same sample provided the 21 T cell receptor beta chains below, sequenced in a study of early T cells in non-severe SARS-CoV-2 infection. A single record per CDR3 protein comes from TCRdb applying MiXCR to the 5' RACE reads. The sample holds 60,000 or so distinct CDR3 sequences; around 12% are singletons and the top ten take roughly 3.1%. The sample comprised whole blood. The source of these receptors is an adult who was a healthcare worker with PCR-confirmed SARS-CoV-2 infection or an uninfected control (not recorded which).

This clonotype was seen many times. The V and J genes are TRBV3-1 and TRBJ2-3; no definite D call. The V gene's germline CDR1 is LGHDT and CDR2 YNNKEL (reference sequence). The CDR3 extends over 14 amino acids. Trimming removed 2 bases at V and 6 bases at J, with 12 bases between. The CDR3 sequence is CASSQRASGDTQYF. CDR3 nucleotide sequence: TGTGCCAGCAGCCAAAGAGCGTCGGGCGATACGCAGTATTTT.

This clonotype ranks as medium-sized. This rearrangement joins TRBV10-3 to TRBJ1-5, with 10 nucleotides matching TRBD1. The ends lost 3 bases at V and 5 bases at J; junction bases unmatched: 4. This CDR3 is built from 15 residues. Germline V gives CDR1 ENHRY, CDR2 SYGVKD. CDR3 nucleotides: TGTGCCATCAGTGATTCGGGACAGGGGTATCAGCCCCAGCATTTT. Translating it yields CAISDSGQGYQPQHF.

This clonotype was picked up a small number of times. J is TRBJ2-5 and V is TRBV29-1, with D unclear. V dropped 2 bases and J dropped 5 bases, with 3 bases sitting between them. Germline CDR1 is SQVTM and CDR2 is ANQGSEA. This CDR3 has 10 amino acids. As DNA, the CDR3 is TGCAGCGTTGAACCGGAGACCCAGTACTTC. Translation: CSVEPETQYF.

In this sample, this clonotype turned up a few times. V is TRBV5-1 and J is TRBJ1-1; D is unresolved. Germline V gene lookup returns CDR1 SGHRS and CDR2 YFSETQ. V was trimmed by 0 bases and J by 4 bases, leaving 13 bases between them. CDR3 size: 15 residues. The CDR3, as DNA: TGCGCCAGCAGCTTGGACGGTACCCCGGGCACTGAAGCTTTCTTT. Translated: CASSLDGTPGTEAFF.

The rearrangement joins TRBV6-5 to TRBJ2-6, with TRBD1 matching 8 bases. The V and J ends lost 7 bases and 4 bases, in that order; junction bases with no gene match: 12. Germline V CDR1 and CDR2: MNHEY, SVGAGI. CDR3 length equals 17 residues. CDR3 DNA sequence: TGTGCCAGCACCAGTGACAGGGGTACGGCCGGGGCCAACGTCCTGACTTTC. It is translated as CASTSDRGTAGANVLTF.

In this sample, this clonotype turned up many times. V is TRBV7-9 and J is TRBJ2-7; TRBD1 or TRBD2 may be the D gene (5 bases each). The germline V gene has CDR1 SEHNR and CDR2 FQNEAQ (reference sequence). V was cut by 1 base and J by 0 bases, with 13 bases left in between. The CDR3 totals 16 residues. The CDR3 here is CASSLVSRGPSYEQYF. The CDR3 DNA reads TGTGCCAGCAGCTTAGTGAGTCGGGGACCCTCCTACGAGCAGTACTTC.

This clonotype was seen only a few times. The chain is built from TRBV29-1 and TRBJ1-1; D possibly corresponds to TRBD1 (5 bases). Germline lookup yields CDR1 SQVTM and CDR2 ANQGSEA. The CDR3 is 12 residues long. V lost 7 bases and J lost 1, with 10 bases in between. The CDR3 nucleotides are TGCAGCGCAGGACACTCGAACACTGAAGCTTTCTTT. Amino acids: CSAGHSNTEAFF.

This clonotype has a count of ten or more. The chain has TRBV24-1 and TRBJ1-2, with D perhaps matching TRBD1 (5 bases). V lost 4 bases and J lost 4, with 12 bases in between. This CDR3 is 14 amino acids long. Germline assignment: CDR1 KGHDR and CDR2 SFDVKD. CDR3 amino acids: CATSESGTGYGYTF. The CDR3 nucleotides read TGTGCCACCAGTGAAAGCGGGACGGGCTATGGCTACACCTTC.

This clonotype is medium-sized. This chain uses TRBV11-2 with TRBJ2-1, with 9 bases aligning to TRBD2. Germline-derived CDR1 and CDR2 are SGHAT and FQNNGV. With V trimmed by 4 bases and J by 2 bases, 0 bases remained unmatched. The CDR3 has 14 amino acids. This CDR3 reads CASSWTSAYNEQFF. CDR3 sequence (DNA): TGTGCCAGCAGCTGGACTAGCGCCTACAATGAGCAGTTCTTC.

A few counts support this clonotype. The chain has TRBV27 and TRBJ1-2, with D maybe TRBD1 (6 bases). Trimming removed 5 bases at V and 6 bases at J, with 16 bases between. Germline CDR1 reads MNHEY; CDR2 reads SMNVEV (reference sequence). The CDR3 is 14 residues long. The CDR3: CASSPRWTDHGYTF. The CDR3 bases are TGTGCCAGCAGTCCTCGATGGACAGACCATGGCTACACCTTC.

The chain carries TRBV28 and TRBJ2-6; 7 bases line up with TRBD1. The germline CDR1 and CDR2 sequences are MDHEN and SYDVKM. The CDR3 extends over 18 amino acids. The J segment lost 0 bases and the V segment lost 10 bases, leaving 15 bases of the junction unmatched. The CDR3 loop reads CATRTGTDDRSGANVLTF. DNA for the CDR3: TGTGCCACCCGAACTGGGACAGATGATCGCTCTGGGGCCAACGTCCTGACTTTC.

CDR3 protein: CSVERMGLAFF. For the CDR3, the DNA is TGCAGCGTTGAGAGGATGGGCCTAGCTTTCTTT. The chain recombines TRBV29-1 with TRBJ1-1; the D is unclear. This CDR3 contains 11 residues. Germline values: CDR1 SQVTM, CDR2 ANQGSEA. Trimming stripped 3 bases from V and 10 bases from J, with 12 bases between.

This clonotype was recorded at least ten times. J is TRBJ2-6 and V is TRBV19; D could derive from TRBD1 or TRBD2 (5 bases each). The V end lost 3 bases, the J end lost 0 bases, and 18 bases lay between the germline ends. Germline CDR1 is LNHDA and CDR2 is SQIVND (reference sequence). The CDR3 extends over 19 amino acids. CDR3 DNA: TGTGCCAGTAGTATGTACGGACACGGGGTACTCTCTGGGGCCAACGTCCTGACTTTC. This encodes CASSMYGHGVLSGANVLTF.

This clonotype was detected many times. The gene calls are TRBV2 and TRBJ2-7; TRBD2 aligns across 9 bases. CDR1 is SNHLY and CDR2 is FYNNEI in the germline V gene. The CDR3 has 15 residues. The trim removed 2 bases at V and 3 bases at J, leaving 5 bases unmatched. DNA of the CDR3: TGTGCCAGCAGTGAAACCCGTAGCGGGAGCTACGAGCAGTACTTC. This gives the protein CASSETRSGSYEQYF.

The V and J genes are TRBV6-5 and TRBJ2-1; 8 positions match TRBD2. Germline CDR1 and CDR2: MNHEY and SVGAGI. This CDR3 is 12 amino acids long. Unmatched junction bases numbered 5, after V lost 6 bases and J lost 10 bases. The CDR3 sequence is CASSTLAGEQFF. In DNA form, the CDR3 reads TGTGCCAGCAGCACTTTAGCGGGGGAGCAGTTCTTC.

This clonotype came up a few times. The chain's CDR3 is CATGGFDTIYF. CDR3 nucleotide sequence: TGTGCCACCGGGGGCTTCGACACCATATATTTT. This chain links TRBV30 with TRBJ1-3; D possibly corresponds to TRBD1 (6 bases). Germline CDR1 and CDR2: GTSNPN and SVGIG (reference sequence). The CDR3 has 11 residues. Trimming cost V 8 bases and J 8 bases, with 13 bases left between them.

Ten or more counts support this clonotype. The rearrangement uses TRBV2 and TRBJ1-1, with D unresolved. Looked up from germline, CDR1 is SNHLY and CDR2 is FYNNEI. Deletions cut 8 bases from V and 0 bases from J, with 13 bases between. The CDR3 runs 14 residues. CDR3 in amino acids: CASHGKQMNTEAFF. Here the CDR3 DNA reads TGTGCCAGCCACGGGAAACAAATGAACACTGAAGCTTTCTTT.

This clonotype was seen repeatedly, ten times or more. V is TRBV28 and J is TRBJ1-2; D gene ambiguous. The length of the CDR3 is 13 residues. Germline V gene lookup returns CDR1 MDHEN and CDR2 SYDVKM. Trimming stripped 8 bases from V and 4 bases from J, with 14 bases between. This chain's CDR3 is CASAPETFYGYTF. The DNA for the CDR3 is TGTGCCAGCGCTCCAGAGACGTTCTATGGCTACACCTTC.

There are many counts of this clonotype. The genes are TRBV18 and TRBJ1-2, with 11 bases aligning to TRBD1. This CDR3 contains 16 residues. The junction had 6 bases not matched to a gene; V was cut back by 4 bases and J by 2 bases. CDR1 and CDR2 from the germline V gene are KGHSH and LQKENI. The CDR3 bases are TGTGCCAGCTCACGCGCCGGGACAGGGGGAAACTATGGCTACACCTTC. It translates to CASSRAGTGGNYGYTF. The full variable domain, with the rest looked up from reference TRBV18 and TRBJ1-2, is NAGVMQNPRHLVRRRGQEARLRCSPMKGHSHVYWYRQLPEEGLKFMVYLQKENIIDESGMPKERFSAEFPKEGPSILRIQQVVRGDSAAYFCASSRAGTGGNYGYTFGSGTRLTVV.

This clonotype has at least ten counts. The rearrangement uses TRBV5-5 and TRBJ1-1, with D maybe TRBD1 (5 bases). The CDR3 contains 15 residues. Germline values: CDR1 SGHKS, CDR2 YYEKEE (reference sequence). Trimming removed 2 bases at V and 1 base at J, with 12 bases between. CDR3 DNA: TGTGCCAGCAGCTTTGTTGGGGGGACGAACACTGAAGCTTTCTTT. This translates into CASSFVGGTNTEAFF.

The rearrangement joins TRBV7-3 to TRBJ2-3, with 7 bases fitting TRBD2. Germline CDR1 is SGHTA and CDR2 is FQGTGA. Trimming took 5 bases from V and 3 from J; bases not matched to a gene: 11. CDR3 size: 16 residues. The CDR3 DNA follows: TGTGCCAGCAGCCCCCTACCGGGGGGATTTACAGATACGCAGTATTTT. This gives the protein CASSPLPGGFTDTQYF.